The entry that follows covers one T cell receptor beta chain sequence. This entry is derived from a study of blood T cell repertoires in COVID-19. Across the study: The United States, Italy and Spain were the sources of the acute and convalescent COVID-19 samples.

With 2 bases removed from V and 4 bases from J, the gap between germline ends came to 9 bases. Germline V gene lookup returns CDR1 SGHTA and CDR2 FQGTGA. The CDR3 consists of 13 residues. Assay used: immunoSEQ multiplex PCR; TCRdb lists only in-frame clones, some missing. The table has approximately 180,000 clones, about nine tenths seen once. Sequenced sample: peripheral blood. This sequence originates from a woman aged 50 to 60 with acute or convalescent COVID-19. The rearrangement links TRBV7-3 to TRBJ2-7; D remains unclear. The CDR3 loop is CASSLGPQYEQYF. CDR3 DNA: TGTGCCAGCAGCTTAGGGCCGCAATACGAGCAGTACTTC.